The sample holds a few counts of the clone carrying this T cell receptor (beta chain). Per germline, CDR1 SGHNT and CDR2 YYREEE (reference sequence). V was pared by 4 bases and J by 10 bases, with 13 bases of the junction left unmatched. This CDR3 comprises 14 residues. The entry originates in a study of beta chain features in type 1 diabetes. Investigators reverse transcribed all isolated RNA, so they sequenced expressed TCRB transcripts. TCRdb's copy holds only in-frame clones and misses some; the assay was immunoSEQ multiplex PCR. Here the sample spans a few hundred thousand clones, 9.6% being singletons.

This chain joins TRBV5-4 and TRBJ1-1, with 7 bases identical to TRBD1. The sample consisted of naive CD4+ T cells from blood. This TCR came from a woman aged 18-35 years in good health. The CDR3 nucleotides are TGTGCCAGCAGCCTACTTGCAGGTCACAGGGGAGCTTTCTTT. Its translation: CASSLLAGHRGAFF.